Shown below are 21 T cell receptor beta chains from a single sample sequenced in a study of cytotoxic CD8 clonotypes in ibrutinib-treated CLL. Clones were sequenced by immunoSEQ multiplex PCR, and TCRdb holds only the in-frame ones, with some missing. Among tens of thousands of clones, around half were seen once, and the ten largest hold less than 35%. Sequences were derived from PBMCs, sampled after 12 months of ibrutinib treatment. These receptors originate from a human donor with chronic lymphocytic leukemia.

The V call is TRBV11-3, the J call TRBJ2-5; D may be TRBD1 or TRBD2 (6 bases each). Germline V gene lookup returns CDR1 SGHNT and CDR2 YENEEA. The V end was cut by 1 base, the J end by 2 bases, with 14 bases between. The CDR3 runs 16 residues. The CDR3: CASSLGFAGQQETQYF. CDR3 DNA: TGTGCCAGCAGCTTAGGCTTCGCGGGACAACAAGAGACCCAGTACTTC.

This clone has only one observation. The chain links TRBV5-4 to TRBJ2-1, with 7 bases lining up with TRBD2. From germline, CDR1 is SGHNT and CDR2 YYREEE (reference sequence). CDR3 length: 17 amino acids. The trim removed 3 bases at V and 7 bases at J, leaving 16 bases unmatched. The DNA of the CDR3 is TGTGCCAGCAGCTCGCCCTCTCTAGCGGCCCCCGGAAATGAGCAGTTCTTC. It is translated as CASSSPSLAAPGNEQFF.

The gene calls are TRBV7-8 and TRBJ2-3, with 12 positions matching TRBD2. The CDR3 length is 16 residues. V dropped 4 bases and J dropped 3; count of bases not matched to a gene: 5. Germline CDR1 is SGHVS and CDR2 is FQNEAQ. The CDR3 here is CASSSLTSGRTDTQYF. Here the CDR3 DNA reads TGTGCCAGCAGCTCCCTGACTAGCGGGAGAACAGATACGCAGTATTTT.

The rearrangement uses TRBV7-6 and TRBJ2-7, with 14 positions matching TRBD2. The J segment lost 4 bases and the V segment lost 4 bases, leaving 6 bases of the junction unmatched. The CDR3 extends over 16 amino acids. CDR1 is SGHVS, CDR2 FNYEAQ, per germline. The DNA of the CDR3 is TGTGCCAGCAGCTCGACTAGCGGGAGGGCCCTATACGAGCAGTACTTC. This gives the protein CASSSTSGRALYEQYF. Full variable domain (missing parts from reference TRBV7-6 and TRBJ2-7): GAGVSQSPRYKVTKRGQDVALRCDPISGHVSLYWYRQALGQGPEFLTYFNYEAQQDKSGLPNDRFSAERPEGSISTLTIQRTEQRDSAMYRCASSSTSGRALYEQYFGPGTRLTVT.

The chain has TRBV7-9 and TRBJ1-1; D may be TRBD1 (5 bases). In germline, CDR1 is SEHNR, CDR2 FQNEAQ (reference sequence). This CDR3 is 14 amino acids long. V was pared by 4 bases and J by 0 bases, with 9 bases between. Written as DNA, the CDR3 is TGTGCCAGCAGCTCAGGGATCATGAACACTGAAGCTTTCTTT. It translates to CASSSGIMNTEAFF.

This clone has a single count. This chain connects TRBV9 to TRBJ2-3; no clear D gene. The V gene lost 2 bases and the J gene lost 6 bases, with 10 bases spanning the gap. The CDR3 length is 13 residues. Germline CDR1 reads SGDLS; CDR2 reads YYNGEE. In DNA form, the CDR3 reads TGTGCCAGCAGCGTCTTTGGCGCGGATACGCAGTATTTT. Protein sequence: CASSVFGADTQYF.

The chain uses TRBV20-1 and TRBJ1-1; tentative D call: TRBD1 (5 bases). V dropped 8 bases and J dropped 1 base, with 8 bases sitting between them. The CDR3 consists of 11 residues. Per the germline V gene, CDR1 is DFQATT and CDR2 is SNEGSKA (reference sequence). CDR3 in DNA: TGCAGTCAAAGGGGGAACACTGAAGCTTTCTTT. Its protein product is CSQRGNTEAFF.

V gene TRBV19 combines with J gene TRBJ2-5, with 7 bases fitting TRBD2. V trimming: 0 bases; J trimming: 2 bases; junction bases outside the gene matches: 6. The CDR3 is 16 residues long. Germline lookup yields CDR1 LNHDA and CDR2 SQIVND (reference sequence). Here the CDR3 reads CASSIEGRGYQETQYF. DNA of the CDR3: TGTGCCAGTAGTATAGAAGGGAGGGGATATCAAGAGACCCAGTACTTC.

This clone occurred a few times. This rearrangement joins TRBV4-1 to TRBJ2-5; a possible D gene is TRBD2 (5 bases). CDR1 is MGHRA and CDR2 is YSYEKL in the germline V gene. The CDR3 has 12 residues. Trimming took off 6 bases at V and 10 bases at J, with 15 bases between the two ends. CDR3 loop: CASSQLGGSQYF. The DNA of the CDR3 is TGCGCCAGCAGTCAACTAGGAGGCAGCCAGTACTTC.

The rearrangement joins TRBV28 to TRBJ2-7; D ambiguous. V was shortened by 4 bases and J by 2 bases, with 12 bases between the two germline ends. Germline CDR1 MDHEN, CDR2 SYDVKM. CDR3 length equals 14 residues. The CDR3 nucleotides read TGTGCCAGCAGTTCCTACAAAGGAACCTACGAGCAGTACTTC. Encoded protein: CASSSYKGTYEQYF.

The genes are TRBV4-1 and TRBJ1-5; perhaps TRBD1 as D (5 bases). The CDR3 runs 14 residues. V was clipped by 4 bases and J by 7 bases, with 14 bases between them. Per the germline V gene, CDR1 is MGHRA and CDR2 is YSYEKL. CDR3 sequence (DNA): TGCGCCAGCAGCCTTGTGACAGTGGCCCAGCCCCAGCATTTT. Translation: CASSLVTVAQPQHF.

The CDR3 here is CASSFGRVDLYGYTF. DNA of the CDR3: TGCGCCAGCAGCTTCGGAAGGGTTGACCTCTATGGCTACACCTTC. This chain connects TRBV5-1 to TRBJ1-2, with D hard to call. The length of the CDR3 is 15 residues. Germline V gene data show CDR1 as SGHRS and CDR2 as YFSETQ. Trimming cost V 2 bases and J 4 bases, with 15 bases left between them.

This clone was seen more than once but under ten times. This chain connects TRBV6-6 to TRBJ2-7; no clear D. V was shortened by 5 bases and J by 3 bases, with 17 bases between the two germline ends. The germline gives CDR1 MNHNY, CDR2 SVGAGI (reference sequence). This CDR3 is built from 15 residues. This CDR3 is CASSPGPNFFYEQYF. CDR3 nucleotides: TGTGCCAGCAGTCCCGGGCCTAACTTCTTCTACGAGCAGTACTTC.

This chain connects TRBV18 to TRBJ2-7, with D perhaps assigned TRBD1 or TRBD2 (5 bases each). This CDR3 has 13 amino acids. V lost 3 bases to trimming and J lost 5 bases, with 11 bases between them. From germline, CDR1 is KGHSH and CDR2 LQKENI. The CDR3 reads CASSPGEGNEQYF. The CDR3 nucleotides read TGTGCCAGCTCACCGGGCGAGGGGAACGAGCAGTACTTC.

J is TRBJ2-7 and V is TRBV28, with a weak D call TRBD1 (5 bases). Between the trimmed V and J ends, which lost 5 bases and 6 bases, there was a span of 17 bases. Germline values: CDR1 MDHEN, CDR2 SYDVKM. The CDR3 is 14 residues long. The CDR3 reads CASSPDPLGPEQYF. The CDR3 DNA follows: TGTGCCAGCAGTCCAGACCCGTTGGGGCCCGAGCAGTACTTC.

This rearrangement joins TRBV11-2 to TRBJ2-3; TRBD2 matches at 7 bases. Germline lookup yields CDR1 SGHAT and CDR2 FQNNGV. The CDR3 contains 16 residues. The junction had 10 bases not matched to a gene; V was cut back by 5 bases and J by 2 bases. CDR3 protein: CASSPTSAPITDTQYF. The CDR3 nucleotides read TGTGCCAGCAGCCCAACTAGCGCCCCGATCACAGATACGCAGTATTTT.

The chain couples TRBV7-9 to TRBJ1-1; D gene ambiguous. The ends were cut back, 3 bases at V and 3 bases at J, with 11 bases in the middle. The CDR3 covers 14 residues. Germline CDR1 and CDR2: SEHNR and FQNEAQ (reference sequence). CDR3 amino acids: CASSLQPRDTEAFF. DNA of the CDR3: TGTGCCAGCAGCTTGCAACCGAGGGACACTGAAGCTTTCTTT.

This clone was recorded a few times. The chain combines TRBV2 with TRBJ2-2, with D maybe TRBD1 (5 bases). The germline V gene encodes CDR1 SNHLY and CDR2 FYNNEI. Trimming pared 3 bases from V and 2 bases from J, leaving 10 bases between. This CDR3 contains 15 residues. CDR3 bases: TGTGCCAGCAGTGACAGGGTGGAAAACACCGGGGAGCTGTTTTTT. As protein: CASSDRVENTGELFF.

The chain uses TRBV7-9 and TRBJ2-7; D gene unclear. Germline V gene lookup returns CDR1 SEHNR and CDR2 FQNEAQ (reference sequence). Trimming took off 5 bases at V and 0 bases at J, with 5 bases between the two ends. The CDR3 has 12 residues. The CDR3 is CASSPTSYEQYF. The CDR3 region has the DNA TGTGCCAGCAGCCCGACCTCCTACGAGCAGTACTTC.

The chain couples TRBV2 to TRBJ2-5, with D maybe TRBD2 (5 bases). CDR1 and CDR2 from the germline V gene are SNHLY and FYNNEI. This CDR3 contains 17 residues. V lost 2 bases and J 4 bases, leaving 20 bases between the germline ends. The CDR3 is CASSESAHLSGIETQYF. In nucleotides, the CDR3 is TGTGCCAGCAGTGAATCAGCCCATCTCTCGGGGATAGAGACCCAGTACTTC.

The J gene is TRBJ2-7, the V gene TRBV18; a weak D match, TRBD2 (6 bases). From germline, CDR1 is KGHSH and CDR2 LQKENI. The CDR3 sequence is 14 residues long. Trimming pared 6 bases from V and 7 bases from J, leaving 19 bases between. The chain's CDR3 is CASSPSSGDAEQYF. The CDR3 DNA reads TGTGCCAGCTCGCCTAGTTCGGGAGATGCAGAGCAGTACTTC. The variable domain in full, completed from reference TRBV18 and TRBJ2-7, reads NAGVMQNPRHLVRRRGQEARLRCSPMKGHSHVYWYRQLPEEGLKFMVYLQKENIIDESGMPKERFSAEFPKEGPSILRIQQVVRGDSAAYFCASSPSSGDAEQYFGPGTRLTVT.